These T cell receptor beta chains were read from a single sample in a study of CD8 T cells in Susac syndrome. TCRdb processed the immunoSEQ multiplex PCR reads anew with MiXCR; each CDR3 protein has one entry. Of 80,000 to 90,000 distinct CDR3 sequences listed, roughly 94% are singletons. Sequenced sample: CD8+ T cells from PBMCs. The receptors were sampled from a human donor with Susac syndrome. The CDR3 runs from the conserved cysteine through the conserved F or W. D genes are given only for firm matches. For some rows the clone size is stated as once, few or many, or as a class when expanded; others skip it.

DNA,CDR3,J,V,D,size
TGTGCCACCAGCAGAGATCGGGAGGGCTACACCTTC,CATSRDREGYTF,TRBJ1-2,TRBV15,NA,NA
TGTGCCAGCAGTTCCCTCGACAGTATACAAAAAAACATTCAGTACTTC,CASSSLDSIQKNIQYF,TRBJ2-4,TRBV12-3/TRBV12-4,NA,once
TGCAGTGCTCTCAACAATGAGCAGTTCTTC,CSALNNEQFF,TRBJ2-1,TRBV20-1,NA,NA
TGCAGCGCATTTTTTAGCGGGAGGGTTGAGCAGTTCTTC,CSAFFSGRVEQFF,TRBJ2-1,TRBV29-1,TRBD2,NA
TGCAGTGCTCTCCGACTAGCGGGGGACCCGGGGACCCAGTACTTC,CSALRLAGDPGTQYF,TRBJ2-5,TRBV20-1,TRBD2,NA
TGCAGCGTTGAGAGGACAGTCGGAGGGTACGAGCAGTACTTC,CSVERTVGGYEQYF,TRBJ2-7,TRBV29-1,NA,once
TGTGCCAGCAGCTTCGGGACAGGGGGAAAAGGTGGCTACACCTTC,CASSFGTGGKGGYTF,TRBJ1-2,TRBV13,TRBD1,NA
TGCAGCGTTGGAGGCGCGGGACTAGCGGGAGCTAATGAGCAGTTCTTC,CSVGGAGLAGANEQFF,TRBJ2-1,TRBV29-1,TRBD2,NA
TGTGCCAGCAGTTTATCGGTGAGCAATCAGCCCCAGCATTTT,CASSLSVSNQPQHF,TRBJ1-5,TRBV27,NA,NA
TGTGCCAGCAGCTCCTCTGGGGCCAACGTCCTGACTTTC,CASSSSGANVLTF,TRBJ2-6,TRBV13,NA,few
TGCGCCAGCAGCCAAGATGCGGGGGACAATGAGCAGTTCTTC,CASSQDAGDNEQFF,TRBJ2-1,TRBV4-1,TRBD2,once
TGTGCCACCAGCAGACCCGGACAGGGGATCGCGGGGGAGCTGTTTTTT,CATSRPGQGIAGELFF,TRBJ2-2,TRBV15,TRBD1,NA
TGCAGCGTTGTAGCTCCGACCTCAACTAATGAAAAACTGTTTTTT,CSVVAPTSTNEKLFF,TRBJ1-4,TRBV29-1,NA,NA
TGTGCCAGCAGTTTGATGACTAGCGAGCACAATGAGCAGTTCTTC,CASSLMTSEHNEQFF,TRBJ2-1,TRBV5-6,TRBD2,NA